The 28 T cell receptor beta chains reported below all come from one sample, sequenced in a study of T cells in Graves' hyperthyroidism and ophthalmopathy. Authors of the study amplified TCR beta CDR3 regions from RNA transcripts. TCR CDR3 regions were first amplified by RT-PCR with HTBI primers. TCRdb re-called the multiplex PCR reads through MiXCR, storing one row per CDR3 protein. The table has about 500,000 distinct CDR3 sequences, 15% to 20% seen once. Sequencing was performed on blood. These TCRs come from a woman in her late teens or twenties with Graves' ophthalmopathy.

In this sample, this clonotype turned up a few times. This chain joins TRBV28 and TRBJ1-1; no clear D. Trimming left V 3 bases short and J 10 bases short, with 15 bases between. There are 13 residues in the CDR3. Germline CDR1 and CDR2: MDHEN and SYDVKM. Written as DNA, the CDR3 is TGTGCCAGCAGTTTTGGGTCTGGCCGTGGAGCTTTCTTT. Encoded protein: CASSFGSGRGAFF.

This clonotype was observed at least ten times. This chain uses TRBV7-6 with TRBJ2-3, with a tentative D call TRBD1 (5 bases). Germline CDR1 is SGHVS and CDR2 is FNYEAQ. This CDR3 is 17 amino acids long. V lost 7 bases to trimming and J lost 2 bases, with 22 bases between them. This CDR3 reads CASTYSSQGDYTDTQYF. In DNA form, the CDR3 reads TGTGCCAGCACCTATTCCTCTCAAGGGGATTACACAGATACGCAGTATTTT. The full variable domain, in which reference TRBV7-6 and TRBJ2-3 provide the parts outside the CDR3, is GAGVSQSPRYKVTKRGQDVALRCDPISGHVSLYWYRQALGQGPEFLTYFNYEAQQDKSGLPNDRFSAERPEGSISTLTIQRTEQRDSAMYRCASTYSSQGDYTDTQYFGPGTRLTVL.

This clonotype came up many times. The V gene is TRBV5-1, the J gene TRBJ2-7; D remains ambiguous. CDR1 is SGHRS, CDR2 YFSETQ, per germline. V was clipped by 0 bases and J by 7 bases, with 8 bases between them. The CDR3 length is 12 residues. CDR3 DNA: TGCGCCAGCAGCTTGGGAACAAGGGAGCAGTACTTC. It yields the protein CASSLGTREQYF.

This clonotype was seen many times. The chain couples TRBV18 to TRBJ2-1; TRBD2 matches at 7 bases. With 0 bases clipped from V and 7 bases from J, the junction kept 6 bases outside the gene matches. This CDR3 is 15 amino acids long. Germline V gene sequence: CDR1 KGHSH, CDR2 LQKENI. The CDR3 loop is CASSPPPDGRNEQFF. In nucleotides, the CDR3 is TGTGCCAGCTCACCACCCCCGGACGGGAGGAATGAGCAGTTCTTC. Full variable domain (rest looked up from reference TRBV18 and TRBJ2-1): NAGVMQNPRHLVRRRGQEARLRCSPMKGHSHVYWYRQLPEEGLKFMVYLQKENIIDESGMPKERFSAEFPKEGPSILRIQQVVRGDSAAYFCASSPPPDGRNEQFFGPGTRLTVL.

The sample holds a few counts of this clonotype. CDR3 amino acids: CASSWRGGGHTEAFF. The DNA for the CDR3 is TGTGCCAGCAGCTGGAGGGGCGGGGGGCATACTGAAGCTTTCTTT. V gene TRBV13 combines with J gene TRBJ1-1; D may be TRBD1 (6 bases). The CDR3 spans 15 residues. CDR1 PRHDT and CDR2 FYEKMQ come from the germline V gene (reference sequence). V dropped 4 bases and J dropped 5 bases, with 17 bases sitting between them.

The sample holds many counts of this clonotype. V is TRBV2 and J is TRBJ2-2; 12 bases are shared with TRBD2. This CDR3 is built from 16 residues. Per the germline V gene, CDR1 is SNHLY and CDR2 is FYNNEI. V shed 4 bases, J shed 6 bases, and the junction held 6 bases outside the gene matches. The CDR3: CASSGPSGGAAGELFF. The DNA of the CDR3 is TGTGCCAGCAGTGGTCCTAGCGGGGGGGCTGCCGGGGAGCTGTTTTTT.

The rearrangement links TRBV6-1 to TRBJ1-2; weak D call: TRBD1 (5 bases). Trimming took 5 bases from V and 4 from J, leaving 23 bases between them. This CDR3 is built from 17 residues. CDR1 and CDR2 from the germline V gene are MNHNS and SASEGT. The CDR3 spells CASSNLLQGTLFYGYTF. CDR3 bases: TGTGCCAGCAGTAACCTTCTCCAGGGTACCCTATTCTATGGCTACACCTTC.

The gene calls are TRBV27 and TRBJ1-1; the D gene is possibly TRBD1 (6 bases). Germline assignment: CDR1 MNHEY and CDR2 SMNVEV (reference sequence). V lost 5 bases to trimming and J lost 9 bases, with 16 bases between them. The CDR3 is made up of 13 amino acids. CDR3 bases: TGTGCCAGCAGTACATACAGGGAGGAGCAAGCTTTCTTT. Its protein is CASSTYREEQAFF.

This clonotype has at least ten counts. The chain combines TRBV6-5 with TRBJ2-1, with TRBD2 identical over 13 bases. The germline gives CDR1 MNHEY, CDR2 SVGAGI. V lost 0 bases to trimming and J lost 2 bases; unmatched junction nucleotides: 4. CDR3 size: 18 residues. The CDR3, as DNA: TGTGCCAGCAGTTACTCGAAACTAGCGGGGGGGCCCTACAATGAGCAGTTCTTC. It encodes CASSYSKLAGGPYNEQFF.

The sample holds many counts of this clonotype. The chain recombines TRBV27 with TRBJ2-7; TRBD1 matches at 7 bases. With V trimmed by 5 bases and J by 5 bases, 3 bases remained unmatched. The CDR3 consists of 12 residues. Germline loops: CDR1 MNHEY, CDR2 SMNVEV (reference sequence). The CDR3 DNA reads as TGTGCCAGCAGTCAGACAGGGAACGAGCAGTACTTC. Protein product: CASSQTGNEQYF.

This chain connects TRBV6-2 or TRBV6-3 to TRBJ2-7; no clear D. There are 14 residues in the CDR3. The V gene lost 1 base and the J gene lost 0 bases, with 7 bases spanning the gap. Germline V gene lookup returns CDR1 MNHEY and CDR2 SVGEGT. The CDR3 protein is CASSYLSDSYEQYF. CDR3 coding DNA: TGTGCCAGCAGTTACTTGTCTGACTCCTACGAGCAGTACTTC.

This clonotype was seen many times. The gene calls are TRBV9 and TRBJ2-2; D remains ambiguous. Trimming took 0 bases from V and 4 from J, leaving 7 bases between them. Germline CDR1 and CDR2: SGDLS and YYNGEE. The CDR3 covers 14 residues. This CDR3 reads CASSVGRFTGELFF. CDR3 sequence (DNA): TGTGCCAGCAGCGTAGGCAGGTTCACCGGGGAGCTGTTTTTT.

This clonotype was observed at least ten times. The chain combines TRBV7-2 with TRBJ2-3, with 8 positions matching TRBD2. The CDR3 sequence is 15 residues long. The ends lost 5 bases at V and 7 bases at J; junction bases unmatched: 11. The germline V gene has CDR1 SGHTA and CDR2 FQGNSA. CDR3 sequence (DNA): TGTGCCAGCAGCCTCGGGACTAGTCGGTTGAATACGCAGTATTTT. The encoded protein is CASSLGTSRLNTQYF.

This clonotype was counted ten times or more. This chain links TRBV2 with TRBJ2-7, with TRBD2 matching 9 bases. CDR3 length equals 15 residues. In germline, CDR1 is SNHLY, CDR2 FYNNEI. Germline trimming cut 3 bases from V and 3 bases from J; bases unmatched to any gene: 6. The CDR3 loop is CASSDNLAGFYEQYF. The CDR3 DNA sequence: TGTGCCAGCAGTGATAATCTAGCGGGGTTCTACGAGCAGTACTTC.

V usage is TRBV5-8 and J usage is TRBJ2-1; 7 bases match TRBD2. Germline V CDR1 and CDR2: SGHTS, YDEGEE. This CDR3 has 15 residues. The V segment lost 2 bases and the J segment 7 bases; nucleotides outside the gene matches: 9. The CDR3 is CASSLGASGVNEQFF. Written as DNA, the CDR3 is TGTGCCAGCAGCTTAGGGGCAAGCGGGGTAAATGAGCAGTTCTTC.

This clonotype appeared a few times. The CDR3 region is CASSYEQGSNSPLHF. In DNA form, the CDR3 reads TGTGCCAGCAGTTACGAACAGGGATCCAATTCACCCCTCCACTTT. This chain joins TRBV6-6 and TRBJ1-6; a weak D match, TRBD1 (6 bases). V was cut by 2 bases and J by 7 bases, with 12 bases left in between. This CDR3 spans 15 amino acids. The germline V gene has CDR1 MNHNY and CDR2 SVGAGI (reference sequence).

This clonotype was seen many times. V and J are TRBV11-2 and TRBJ2-1; 16 bases map to TRBD2. V lost 5 bases, J lost 4 bases, and 11 bases stayed unmatched. CDR1 and CDR2 from the germline V gene are SGHAT and FQNNGV. This CDR3 region has 19 residues. The CDR3 DNA reads as TGTGCCAGCAGCACACCCGGGACTAGCGGGGGGGCACCATACAATGAGCAGTTCTTC. Translated, it gives CASSTPGTSGGAPYNEQFF.

This clonotype was detected many times. The chain is built from TRBV18 and TRBJ1-1; no clear D gene. Deletions cut 0 bases from V and 6 bases from J, with 11 bases between. Per germline, CDR1 KGHSH and CDR2 LQKENI. CDR3 length equals 14 residues. The CDR3 DNA reads TGTGCCAGCTCACCACCGTTCGGGGTCTCTGAAGCTTTCTTT. Its translation is CASSPPFGVSEAFF.

At least ten counts were recorded for this clonotype. This sequence joins TRBV2 and TRBJ1-1; D may be TRBD1 (6 bases). V was shortened by 6 bases and J by 3 bases, with 11 bases between the two germline ends. Germline assignment: CDR1 SNHLY and CDR2 FYNNEI. This CDR3 spans 13 amino acids. The CDR3 is CASSETGYTEAFF. CDR3 nucleotides: TGTGCCAGCAGCGAAACAGGGTACACTGAAGCTTTCTTT.

Note on this clonotype: A much larger clone lies one base from this, so it may be a read error. Here the CDR3 omits its conserved ending phenylalanine or tryptophan, so a read error is the likely source. CDR3 region: CSATDITGHNEQFL. CDR3 DNA sequence: TGCAGTGCTACGGACATCACGGGGCACAATGAGCAGTTCCTC. The V gene is TRBV20-1, the J gene TRBJ2-1, with D possibly called TRBD1 or TRBD2 (5 bases each). Per the germline V gene, CDR1 is DFQATT and CDR2 is SNEGSKA (reference sequence). This CDR3 region has 14 residues. The ends were cut back, 4 bases at V and 5 bases at J, with 15 bases in the middle.

This clonotype was seen only a few times. The gene calls are TRBV11-2 and TRBJ1-2, with 9 nucleotides matching TRBD1. Per germline, CDR1 SGHAT and CDR2 FQNNGV. J gave up 6 bases and V 1 base, and 6 bases lay outside the gene matches. CDR3 length: 15 residues. Here the CDR3 DNA reads TGTGCCAGCAGCTTAGTCCTAACAGGGGGCCATGGCTACACCTTC. It is translated as CASSLVLTGGHGYTF. The variable domain in full, with the rest retrieved from reference TRBV11-2 and TRBJ1-2, is EAGVAQSPRYKIIEKRQSVAFWCNPISGHATLYWYQQILGQGPKLLIQFQNNGVVDDSQLPKDRFSAERLKGVDSTLKIQPAKLEDSAVYLCASSLVLTGGHGYTFGSGTRLTVV.

In its sample, this clonotype was seen a few times. The genes are TRBV27 and TRBJ1-4; a weak D match, TRBD1 (5 bases). Looked up from germline, CDR1 is MNHEY and CDR2 is SMNVEV (reference sequence). Between the trimmed V and J ends, which lost 0 bases and 8 bases, there was a span of 10 bases. There are 14 residues in the CDR3. CDR3 in DNA: TGTGCCAGCAGTTTATCCCAGGGTGGGGAAAAACTGTTTTTT. Residues: CASSLSQGGEKLFF.

In this sample, this clonotype turned up a few times. V and J are TRBV20-1 and TRBJ1-6, with 7 bases lining up with TRBD1. Per germline, CDR1 DFQATT and CDR2 SNEGSKA (reference sequence). V gave up 0 bases and J gave up 7 bases; unmatched junction bases: 3. The CDR3 totals 14 residues. DNA for the CDR3: TGCAGTGCTAGAGATGAGGGGGCAAATTCACCCCTCCACTTT. This translates into CSARDEGANSPLHF.

This clonotype appeared a few times. The chain carries TRBV13 and TRBJ2-7; D may be TRBD2 (7 bases). The V end lost 5 bases, the J end lost 3 bases, and 23 bases lay between the germline ends. From germline, CDR1 is PRHDT and CDR2 FYEKMQ (reference sequence). The CDR3 length is 17 residues. CDR3 DNA sequence: TGTGCCAGCAGCCCCAACCCTGGGGGCGGGGGAGGCTACGAGCAGTACTTC. It is translated as CASSPNPGGGGGYEQYF.

This clonotype came up a few times. V and J are TRBV7-9 and TRBJ1-5; 7 nucleotides match TRBD1. Per the germline V gene, CDR1 is SEHNR and CDR2 is FQNEAQ (reference sequence). After removal of 4 bases from V and 8 bases from J, the junction contained 2 bases not matched to a gene. The CDR3 is 12 residues long. Here the CDR3 DNA reads TGTGCCAGCAGCTCAGGGGGTGAGCCCCAGCATTTT. Residues: CASSSGGEPQHF.

This clonotype showed up many times. This CDR3 reads CASTYRGGDEKLFF. CDR3 coding DNA: TGTGCCAGCACGTACAGGGGAGGGGACGAAAAACTGTTTTTT. The chain is built from TRBV27 and TRBJ1-4; 7 nucleotides match TRBD1. This CDR3 is built from 14 residues. Germline CDR1 MNHEY, CDR2 SMNVEV (reference sequence). Germline trimming cut 7 bases from V and 8 bases from J; bases unmatched to any gene: 10.

This clonotype has at least ten counts. V and J are TRBV2 and TRBJ2-1; no definite D call. V gave up 6 bases and J gave up 1 base, with 16 bases separating them. This CDR3 comprises 16 residues. CDR1 SNHLY and CDR2 FYNNEI come from the germline V gene. CDR3 sequence (DNA): TGTGCCAGCAGGTTAACCACAGAACGGTCCTACAATGAGCAGTTCTTC. Translation gives CASRLTTERSYNEQFF.

This clonotype was detected many times. CDR3 DNA sequence: TGTGCCAGCAGCTTACTTTCGAACAGGGGGCGGAACACTGAAGCTTTCTTT. Its translation is CASSLLSNRGRNTEAFF. The chain joins TRBV7-8 to TRBJ1-1; TRBD1 agrees at 9 bases. CDR3 length: 17 residues. CDR1 and CDR2 from the germline V gene are SGHVS and FQNEAQ. With V trimmed by 2 bases and J by 1 base, 8 bases remained unmatched.